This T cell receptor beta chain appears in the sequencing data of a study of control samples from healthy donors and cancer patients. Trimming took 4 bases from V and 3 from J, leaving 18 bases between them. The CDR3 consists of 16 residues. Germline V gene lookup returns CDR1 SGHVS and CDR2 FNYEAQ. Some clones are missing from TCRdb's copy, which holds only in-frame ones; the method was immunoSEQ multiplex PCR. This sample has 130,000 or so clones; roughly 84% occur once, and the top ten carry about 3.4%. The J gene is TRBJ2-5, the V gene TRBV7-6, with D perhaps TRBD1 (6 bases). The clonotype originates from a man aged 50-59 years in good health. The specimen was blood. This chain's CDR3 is CASSSQAGTTKETQYF. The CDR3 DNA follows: TGTGCCAGCAGCTCTCAGGCCGGGACAACGAAAGAGACCCAGTACTTC.